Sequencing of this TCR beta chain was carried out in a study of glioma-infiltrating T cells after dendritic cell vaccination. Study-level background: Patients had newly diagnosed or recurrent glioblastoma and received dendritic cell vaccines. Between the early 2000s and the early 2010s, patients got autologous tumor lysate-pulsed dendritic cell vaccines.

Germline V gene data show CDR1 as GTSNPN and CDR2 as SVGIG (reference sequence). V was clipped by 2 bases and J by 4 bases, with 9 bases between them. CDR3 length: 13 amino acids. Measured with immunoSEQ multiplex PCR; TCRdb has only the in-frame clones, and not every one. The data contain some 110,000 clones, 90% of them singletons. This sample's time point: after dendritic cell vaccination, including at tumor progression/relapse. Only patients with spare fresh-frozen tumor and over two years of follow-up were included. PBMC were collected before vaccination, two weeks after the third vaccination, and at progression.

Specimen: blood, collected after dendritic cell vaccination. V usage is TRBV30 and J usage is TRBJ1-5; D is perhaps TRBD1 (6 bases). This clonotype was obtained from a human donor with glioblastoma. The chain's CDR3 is CAWSSQGNQPQHF. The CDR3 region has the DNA TGTGCCTGGAGTTCACAGGGAAATCAGCCCCAGCATTTT. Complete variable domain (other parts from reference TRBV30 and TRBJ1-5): SQTIHQWPATLVQPVGSPLSLECTVEGTSNPNLYWYRQAAGRGLQLLFYSVGIGQISSEVPQNLSASRPQDRQFILSSKKLLLSDSGFYLCAWSSQGNQPQHFGDGTRLSIL.